This is a list of T cell receptor beta chains from one sample in a study of cytomegalovirus exposure and HLA in healthy donors. Measured with immunoSEQ multiplex PCR; TCRdb has only the in-frame clones, and not every one. The sample data list 50,000 or so clones. The sample consisted of PBMCs. The receptors stem from a woman aged 55 to 70 in good health and CMV-seropositive. Each CDR3 is given with its conserved first and last residue.

16 TRBJ2-1 TRBV4-1 CASSPRGDRAYNEQFF
15 TRBJ2-5 TRBV4-1 CASSSPDRAGENQYF
15 TRBJ1-2 TRBV2 CASTGGTGGDYGYTF
14 TRBJ2-7 TRBV18 CASSQGTVYYEQYF
13 TRBJ2-5 TRBV7-7 CASSRQGKETQYF
14 TRBJ2-7 TRBV7-9 CASRPGQSSYEQYF
17 TRBJ2-3 TRBV7-9 CASSPSQTSGGRDTQYF
13 TRBJ1-1 TRBV27 CASNPQGKAEAFF
14 TRBJ2-5 TRBV18 CASSPPSGGATQYF
16 TRBJ2-2 TRBV9 CASSVANSGNTGELFF
14 TRBJ2-1 TRBV6-4 CASSDPGSRGSQFF
19 TRBJ1-6 TRBV5-1 CASSSGTGYPGFNNSPLHF
15 TRBJ2-4 TRBV27 CASSSPGQGKNIQYF
15 TRBJ1-1 TRBV6-5 CASISPERGLTEAFF
15 TRBJ1-2 TRBV28 CASSSSDRRNYGYTF
16 TRBJ2-3 TRBV18 CASSPFRDRGPDTQYF
15 TRBJ2-3 TRBV18 CASSPSGLLLDTQYF
15 TRBJ2-7 TRBV5-6 CASSTGQGQLTEQYF
13 TRBJ1-3 TRBV29-1 CSVTGSTGNTIYF
15 TRBJ2-3 TRBV6-4 CASSGTRGGADTQYF
17 TRBJ1-4 TRBV5-6 CASSAGTGRYKFEKLFF
16 TRBJ1-1 TRBV2 CASSESGQGWLTEAFF
15 TRBJ2-7 TRBV2 CASSDGEAGSYEQYF
15 TRBJ2-1 TRBV7-9 CASSPRRDGGNEQFF
16 TRBJ2-3 TRBV5-1 CASSRGLAGSTDTQYF
14 TRBJ1-2 TRBV18 CASSQGQTNYGYTF
15 TRBJ2-1 TRBV5-8 CASIPLAGDYNEQFF
16 TRBJ1-4 TRBV6-1 CASSVSKTGTNEKLFF
14 TRBJ1-2 TRBV14 CASRRTGTLYGYTF
14 TRBJ1-4 TRBV28 CASRGTGAYEKLFF
17 TRBJ1-2 TRBV5-6 CASSSWGTLIANYGYTF
15 TRBJ1-4 TRBV5-1 CASSLGTGLNEKLFF
15 TRBJ1-2 TRBV7-2 CASSPAGGGSYGYTF
14 TRBJ2-7 TRBV7-6 CASSPSGGAYEQYF
14 TRBJ1-5 TRBV7-9 CASSLTQDNQPQHF
14 TRBJ1-2 TRBV5-1 CASSLAEGAYGYTF
16 TRBJ2-3 TRBV5-4 CASSLGGTGGVDTQYF
18 TRBJ1-1 TRBV4-1 CASSQGRSDTGMNTEAFF
14 TRBJ2-3 TRBV10-2 CASLTGRNTDKQYF
15 TRBJ1-6 TRBV7-9 CASSASGSWDSPLHF
15 TRBJ2-7 TRBV19 CASSMGQGPNYEQYF
16 TRBJ1-2 TRBV13 CASSPGTGLSNYGYTF
15 TRBJ2-3 TRBV5-6 CASSLNGRITDTQYF
16 TRBJ2-3 TRBV4-1 CASSQQTSLETDTQYF
17 TRBJ2-2 TRBV7-9 CASSPRDRGRITGELFF
13 TRBJ1-2 TRBV27 CASSLGTGYGYTF
18 TRBJ1-1 TRBV5-1 CASSLADPRQSHYTEAFF
16 TRBJ2-1 TRBV2 CASSVPSGGGRDEQFF
16 TRBJ2-3 TRBV29-1 CSVARLAGGRTDTQYF
18 TRBJ2-3 TRBV4-3 CASSQDLGLAQSTDTQYF
16 TRBJ2-3 TRBV7-8 CASSPRGGDFADTQYF
14 TRBJ2-7 TRBV13 CASSTERGTYEQYF
15 TRBJ2-5 TRBV2 CASTQERGPQETQYF
18 TRBJ1-3 TRBV7-9 CASSSRPRDTYSGNTIYF
14 TRBJ2-7 TRBV5-1 CASNLGGNSYEQYF
14 TRBJ2-7 TRBV28 CASRLTGLLYEQYF